This T cell receptor beta chain appears in the sequencing data of a study of tumor and adjacent non-tumor tissue in lung cancer. Study-wide context: The cohort had around twelve adenocarcinoma, 2 squamous cell and 1 small cell patients. Stage I to III disease affected 9 to 10 men and roughly 5 women aged about 31 to 85.

Study-level results: Shorter survival was associated with higher TCR diversity in tumors. TCR diversity was significantly greater in tumor than normal lung tissue.

Looked up from germline, CDR1 is MNHNY and CDR2 is SVGAGI (reference sequence). The CDR3 totals 15 residues. With 4 bases clipped from V and 5 bases from J, the junction kept 6 bases outside the gene matches. TCRbeta libraries were built with three rounds of nested PCR, modified from ARM-PCR. TCRdb called the multiplex PCR reads again in MiXCR, with one record for every CDR3 protein. The sample lists more than 85,000 distinct CDR3 sequences, over 55% seen once, with under 20% in the top ten. This clonotype was observed at least ten times. The antigen is unknown. No cell sorting was done before RNA was extracted from the tissue. The normal lung tissue was taken more than 3 cm from the tumor edge.

The genes are TRBV6-6 and TRBJ1-4; TRBD1 matches at 8 bases. This receptor was taken from a man in his fifties or sixties with non-small cell lung cancer. Sequencing input: distant non-tumor lung tissue. The CDR3 sequence is CASSSGDRGNEKLFF. CDR3 sequence (DNA): TGTGCCAGCAGTTCGGGTGACAGGGGAAATGAAAAACTGTTTTTT.